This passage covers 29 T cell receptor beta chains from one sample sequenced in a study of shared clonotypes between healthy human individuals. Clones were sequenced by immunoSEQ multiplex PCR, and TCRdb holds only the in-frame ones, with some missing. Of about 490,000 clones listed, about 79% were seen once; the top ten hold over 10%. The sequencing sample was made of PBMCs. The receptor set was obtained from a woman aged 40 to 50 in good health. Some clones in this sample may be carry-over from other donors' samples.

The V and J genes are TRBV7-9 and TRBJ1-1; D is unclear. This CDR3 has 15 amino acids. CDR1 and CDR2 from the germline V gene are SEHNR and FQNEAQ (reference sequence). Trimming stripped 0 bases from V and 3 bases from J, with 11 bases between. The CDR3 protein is CASSLAKDGDTEAFF. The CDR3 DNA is TGTGCCAGCAGCTTAGCTAAGGACGGAGACACTGAAGCTTTCTTT.

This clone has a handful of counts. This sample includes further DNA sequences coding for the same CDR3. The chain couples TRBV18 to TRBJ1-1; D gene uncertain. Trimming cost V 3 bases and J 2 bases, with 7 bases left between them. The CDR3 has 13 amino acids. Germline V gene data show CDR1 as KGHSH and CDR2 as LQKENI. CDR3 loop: CASSPEANTEAFF. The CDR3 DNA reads TGTGCCAGCTCACCGGAGGCCAACACTGAAGCTTTCTTT. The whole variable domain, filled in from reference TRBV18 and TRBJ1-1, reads NAGVMQNPRHLVRRRGQEARLRCSPMKGHSHVYWYRQLPEEGLKFMVYLQKENIIDESGMPKERFSAEFPKEGPSILRIQQVVRGDSAAYFCASSPEANTEAFFGQGTRLTVV.

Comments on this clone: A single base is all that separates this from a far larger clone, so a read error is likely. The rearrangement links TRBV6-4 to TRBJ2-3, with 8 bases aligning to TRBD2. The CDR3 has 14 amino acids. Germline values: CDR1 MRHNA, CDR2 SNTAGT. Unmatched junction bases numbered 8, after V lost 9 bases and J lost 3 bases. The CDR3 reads CASSLAEETDTQYF. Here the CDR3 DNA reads TGTGCCAGTTCACTAGCGGAAGAAACAGATACGCAGTATTTT.

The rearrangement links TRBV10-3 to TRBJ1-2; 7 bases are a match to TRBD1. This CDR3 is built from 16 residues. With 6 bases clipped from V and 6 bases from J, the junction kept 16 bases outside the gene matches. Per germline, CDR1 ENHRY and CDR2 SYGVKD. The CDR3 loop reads CAISQTGFGKVDGYTF. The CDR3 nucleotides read TGTGCCATCAGCCAGACAGGGTTTGGGAAAGTAGATGGCTACACCTTC.

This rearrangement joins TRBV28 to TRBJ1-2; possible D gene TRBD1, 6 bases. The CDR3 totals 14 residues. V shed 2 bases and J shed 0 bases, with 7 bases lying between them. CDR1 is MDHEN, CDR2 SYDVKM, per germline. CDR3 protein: CASSLDRTNYGYTF. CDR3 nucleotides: TGTGCCAGCAGTTTAGACAGGACTAACTATGGCTACACCTTC.

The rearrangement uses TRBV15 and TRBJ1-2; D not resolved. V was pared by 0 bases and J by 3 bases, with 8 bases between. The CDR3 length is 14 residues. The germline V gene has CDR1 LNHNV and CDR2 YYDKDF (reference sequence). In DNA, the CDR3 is TGTGCCACCAGCAGAGATCGGGGTGACTATGGCTACACCTTC. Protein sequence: CATSRDRGDYGYTF.

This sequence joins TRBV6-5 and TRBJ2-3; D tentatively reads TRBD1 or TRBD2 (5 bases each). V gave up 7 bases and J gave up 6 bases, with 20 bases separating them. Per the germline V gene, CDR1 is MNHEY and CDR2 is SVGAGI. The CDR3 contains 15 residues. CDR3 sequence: CASNLLRGLEDTQYF. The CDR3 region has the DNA TGTGCCAGCAATTTACTCCGGGGCCTCGAGGATACGCAGTATTTT.

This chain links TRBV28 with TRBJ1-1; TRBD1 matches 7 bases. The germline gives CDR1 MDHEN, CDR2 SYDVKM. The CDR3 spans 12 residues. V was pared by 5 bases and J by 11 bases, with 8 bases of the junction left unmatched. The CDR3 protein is CASSLQGVSAFF. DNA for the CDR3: TGTGCCAGCAGTCTTCAGGGGGTAAGCGCTTTCTTT.

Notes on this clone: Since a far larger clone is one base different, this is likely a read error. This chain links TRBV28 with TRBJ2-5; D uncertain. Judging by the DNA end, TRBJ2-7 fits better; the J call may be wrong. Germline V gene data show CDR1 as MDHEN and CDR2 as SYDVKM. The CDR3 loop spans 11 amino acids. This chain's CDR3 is CASSFFYEQYF. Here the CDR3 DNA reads TGTGCCAGCAGTTTCTTCTACGAGCAGTACTTC.

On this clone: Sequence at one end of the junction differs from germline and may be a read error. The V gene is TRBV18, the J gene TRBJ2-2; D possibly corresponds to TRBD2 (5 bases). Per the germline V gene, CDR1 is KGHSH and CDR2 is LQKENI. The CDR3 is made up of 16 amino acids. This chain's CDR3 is CASSPPSRRDTGKLFF. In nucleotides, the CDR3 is TGTGCCAGCTCACCACCGAGCAGGAGAGACACCGGGAAGCTGTTTTTT.

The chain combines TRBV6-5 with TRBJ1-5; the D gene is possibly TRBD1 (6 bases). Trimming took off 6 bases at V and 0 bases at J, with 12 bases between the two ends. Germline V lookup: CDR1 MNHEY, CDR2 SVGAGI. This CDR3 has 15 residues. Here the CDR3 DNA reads TGTGCCAGCAGACAGGGACACTATAGCAATCAGCCCCAGCATTTT. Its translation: CASRQGHYSNQPQHF.

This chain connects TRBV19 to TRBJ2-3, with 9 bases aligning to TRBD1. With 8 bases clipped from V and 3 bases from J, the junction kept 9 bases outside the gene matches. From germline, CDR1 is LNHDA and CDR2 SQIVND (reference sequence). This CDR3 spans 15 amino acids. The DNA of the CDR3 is TGTGCCAGTGGGCCCGGGACAGGGATAACAGATACGCAGTATTTT. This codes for CASGPGTGITDTQYF.

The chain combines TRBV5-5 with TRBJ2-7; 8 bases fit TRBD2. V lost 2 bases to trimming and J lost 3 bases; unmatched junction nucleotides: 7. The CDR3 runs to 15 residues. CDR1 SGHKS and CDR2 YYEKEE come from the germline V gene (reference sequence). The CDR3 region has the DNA TGTGCCAGCAGCTTTGAACTAGCGGTTCACTACGAGCAGTACTTC. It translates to CASSFELAVHYEQYF.

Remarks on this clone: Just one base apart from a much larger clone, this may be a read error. The CDR3 DNA sequence: TGTGCCAGCCGGGACAGGGGTTACGAGCAGTACTTC. Protein: CASRDRGYEQYF. The chain employs TRBV2 and TRBJ2-5; the match to TRBD1 covers 10 bases. The closer fit of TRBJ2-7 to the DNA end suggests the J call may be wrong. Germline lookup yields CDR1 SNHLY and CDR2 FYNNEI. The CDR3 consists of 12 residues.

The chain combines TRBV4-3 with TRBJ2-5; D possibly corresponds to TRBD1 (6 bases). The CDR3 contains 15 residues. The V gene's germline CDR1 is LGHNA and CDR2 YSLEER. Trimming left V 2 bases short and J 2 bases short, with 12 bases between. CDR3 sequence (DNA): TGCGCCAGCAGCCAATCAGGGACATCACAAGAGACCCAGTACTTC. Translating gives CASSQSGTSQETQYF.

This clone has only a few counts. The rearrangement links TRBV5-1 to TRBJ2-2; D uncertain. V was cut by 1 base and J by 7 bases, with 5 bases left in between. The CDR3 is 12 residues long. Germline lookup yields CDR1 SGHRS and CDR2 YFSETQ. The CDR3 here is CASSLNFGELFF. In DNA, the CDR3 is TGCGCCAGCAGCTTGAATTTCGGGGAGCTGTTTTTT.

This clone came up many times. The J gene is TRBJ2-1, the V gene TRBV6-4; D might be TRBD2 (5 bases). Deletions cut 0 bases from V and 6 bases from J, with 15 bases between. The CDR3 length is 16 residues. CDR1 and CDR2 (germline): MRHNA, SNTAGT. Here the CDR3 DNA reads TGTGCCAGCAGTGACTCGGAGGACGGCCCAGCCAATGAGCAGTTCTTC. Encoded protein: CASSDSEDGPANEQFF.

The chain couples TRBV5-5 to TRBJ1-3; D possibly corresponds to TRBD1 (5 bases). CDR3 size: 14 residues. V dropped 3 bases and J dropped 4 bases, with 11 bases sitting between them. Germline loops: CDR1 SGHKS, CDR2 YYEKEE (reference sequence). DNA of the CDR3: TGTGCCAGCAGCTGGCGGGAGGGGGGAAACACCATATATTTT. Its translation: CASSWREGGNTIYF.

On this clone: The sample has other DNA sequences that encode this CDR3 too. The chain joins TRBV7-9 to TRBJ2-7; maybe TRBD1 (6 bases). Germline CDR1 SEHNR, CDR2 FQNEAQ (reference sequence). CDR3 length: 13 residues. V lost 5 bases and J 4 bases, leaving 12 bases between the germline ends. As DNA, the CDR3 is TGTGCCAGCAGCCTAATACAGGGATACGAGCAGTACTTC. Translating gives CASSLIQGYEQYF.

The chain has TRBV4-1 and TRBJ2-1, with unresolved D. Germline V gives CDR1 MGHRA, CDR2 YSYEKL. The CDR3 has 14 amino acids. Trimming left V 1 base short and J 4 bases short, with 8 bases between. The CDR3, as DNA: TGCGCCAGCAGCCAAGGATGGGGTTACAATGAGCAGTTCTTC. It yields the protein CASSQGWGYNEQFF.

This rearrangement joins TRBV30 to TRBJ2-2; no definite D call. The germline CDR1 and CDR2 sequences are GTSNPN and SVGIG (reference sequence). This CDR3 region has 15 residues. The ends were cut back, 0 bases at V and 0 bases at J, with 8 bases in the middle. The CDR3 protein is CAWSVHTANTGELFF. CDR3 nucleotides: TGTGCCTGGAGTGTACACACCGCGAACACCGGGGAGCTGTTTTTT.

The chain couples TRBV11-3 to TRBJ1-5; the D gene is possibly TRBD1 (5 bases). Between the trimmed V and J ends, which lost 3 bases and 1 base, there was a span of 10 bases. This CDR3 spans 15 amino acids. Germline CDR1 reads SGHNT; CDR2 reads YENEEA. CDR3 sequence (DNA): TGTGCCAGCAGCTTGGGGACCTGGAGCAATCAGCCCCAGCATTTT. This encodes CASSLGTWSNQPQHF.

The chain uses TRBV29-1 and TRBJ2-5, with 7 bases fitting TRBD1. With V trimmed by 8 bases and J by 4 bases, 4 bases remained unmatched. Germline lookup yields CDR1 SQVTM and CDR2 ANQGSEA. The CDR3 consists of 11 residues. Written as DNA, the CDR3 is TGCAGCCTTTGGGACAGAGAGACCCAGTACTTC. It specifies CSLWDRETQYF.

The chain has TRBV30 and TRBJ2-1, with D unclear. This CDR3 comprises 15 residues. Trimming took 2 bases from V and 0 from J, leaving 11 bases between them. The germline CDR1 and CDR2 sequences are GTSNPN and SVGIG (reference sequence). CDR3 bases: TGTGCCTGGAGTCTCGGCTTAAGCTCCTACAATGAGCAGTTCTTC. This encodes CAWSLGLSSYNEQFF.

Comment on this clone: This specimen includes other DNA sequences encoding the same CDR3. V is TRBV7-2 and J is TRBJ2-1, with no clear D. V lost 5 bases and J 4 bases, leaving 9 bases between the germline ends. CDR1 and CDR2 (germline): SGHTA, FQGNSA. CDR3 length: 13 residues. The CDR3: CASSPRAYNEQFF. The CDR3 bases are TGTGCCAGCAGCCCACGGGCTTACAATGAGCAGTTCTTC.

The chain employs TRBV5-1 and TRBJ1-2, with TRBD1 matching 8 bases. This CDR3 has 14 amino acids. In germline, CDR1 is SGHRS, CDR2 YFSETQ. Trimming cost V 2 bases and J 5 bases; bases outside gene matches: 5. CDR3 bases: TGCGCCAGCAGCTTTAGGGACAGGAGTTATGGCTACACCTTC. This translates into CASSFRDRSYGYTF.

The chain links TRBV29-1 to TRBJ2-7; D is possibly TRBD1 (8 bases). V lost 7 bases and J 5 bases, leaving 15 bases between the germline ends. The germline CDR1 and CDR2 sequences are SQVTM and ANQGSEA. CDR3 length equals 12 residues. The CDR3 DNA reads TGCAGCGCAGCGGGGACAGGAGACGAGCAGTACTTC. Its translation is CSAAGTGDEQYF.

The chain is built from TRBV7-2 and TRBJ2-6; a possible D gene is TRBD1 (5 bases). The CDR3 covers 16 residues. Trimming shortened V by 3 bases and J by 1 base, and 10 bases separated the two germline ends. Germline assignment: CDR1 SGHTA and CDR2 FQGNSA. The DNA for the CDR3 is TGTGCCAGCAGCTTGACCGCAGGGTCTGGGGCCAACGTCCTGACTTTC. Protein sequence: CASSLTAGSGANVLTF. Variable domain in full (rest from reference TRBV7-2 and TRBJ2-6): GAGVSQSPSNKVTEKGKDVELRCDPISGHTALYWYRQSLGQGLEFLIYFQGNSAPDKSGLPSDRFSAERTGGSVSTLTIQRTQQEDSAVYLCASSLTAGSGANVLTFGAGSRLTVL.

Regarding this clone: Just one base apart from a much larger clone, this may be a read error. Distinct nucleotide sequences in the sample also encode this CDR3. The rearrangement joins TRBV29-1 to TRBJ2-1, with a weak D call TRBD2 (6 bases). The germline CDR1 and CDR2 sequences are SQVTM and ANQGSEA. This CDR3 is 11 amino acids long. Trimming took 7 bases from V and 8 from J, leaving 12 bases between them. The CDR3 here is CSGGVLDEQFF. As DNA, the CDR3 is TGCAGCGGGGGGGTCCTAGATGAGCAGTTCTTC.